The T cell receptor beta chain described here comes from a study of T cells after posttransplantation cyclophosphamide. A single count supports this clone. The method was immunoSEQ multiplex PCR; TCRdb's version includes in-frame clones alone and lacks a portion of them. Seen here are some 47,000 clones, just over 85% observed once, and the top ten hold over 2.5%. This TCR derives from a man aged 25 to 40 with a blood cancer, CMV-positive, and with a related stem cell donor. Specimen: PBMCs.

This chain's CDR3 is CASRNSGSQETQYF. In DNA form, the CDR3 reads TGCGCCAGCAGGAATAGCGGATCACAAGAGACCCAGTACTTC. This chain joins TRBV5-1 and TRBJ2-5; a possible D gene is TRBD2 (6 bases). CDR3 size: 14 residues. The germline gives CDR1 SGHRS, CDR2 YFSETQ. V dropped 5 bases and J dropped 2 bases, with 13 bases sitting between them.